This T cell receptor (beta chain) was recovered during a study of cytomegalovirus exposure and HLA in healthy donors. About the study: An early data release held around 80 million unique TCRs from HLA-typed donors.

Researchers ran the PCR with 60 Vbeta and 13 Jbeta primers. Under the authors' procedure: Per a later analysis, the number of unique TCR beta chains was 75 million to 90 million, of which 9 million to 14 million were shared. Only in-frame clones appear in the TCRdb table, and some are missing; sequencing was by immunoSEQ multiplex PCR. That table furnishes V, J and clone size, whereas the DNA furnished D and trimming. Among 100,000 to 150,000 clones, more than 9% were seen once, and the ten largest hold approximately 4.5%. Study-level points and caveats: A later analysis found TCR association rates differed by HLA locus, highest for DRB1 and lowest for HLA-C. Exclusion applied to some V segments, including TRBV6-2 and TRBV6-3, as they were indistinguishable.

This clone showed up just a few times. Its specificity is unknown. CDR1 is SGHRS, CDR2 YFSETQ, per germline. V shed 0 bases and J shed 8 bases, with 18 bases lying between them. The CDR3 covers 16 residues. This TCR derives from a young woman in good health and CMV-seropositive. Sequenced: PBMCs. The chain is built from TRBV5-1 and TRBJ2-1, with TRBD2 as a possible D gene (6 bases). The CDR3 here is CASSLGALGGNYEQFF. DNA for the CDR3: TGCGCCAGCAGCTTGGGGGCCCTGGGCGGGAACTATGAGCAGTTCTTC.